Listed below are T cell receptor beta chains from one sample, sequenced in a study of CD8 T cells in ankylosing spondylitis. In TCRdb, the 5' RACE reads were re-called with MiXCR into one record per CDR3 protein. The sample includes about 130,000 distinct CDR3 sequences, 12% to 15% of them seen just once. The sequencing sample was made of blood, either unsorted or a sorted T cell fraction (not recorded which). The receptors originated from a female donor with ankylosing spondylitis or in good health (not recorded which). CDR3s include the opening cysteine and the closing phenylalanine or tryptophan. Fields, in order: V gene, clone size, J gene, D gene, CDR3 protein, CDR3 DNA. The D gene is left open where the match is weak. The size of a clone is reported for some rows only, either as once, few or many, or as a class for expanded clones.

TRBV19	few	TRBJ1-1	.	CASSILTGSLTEAFF	TGTGCCAGTAGTATCCTGACAGGTAGCCTCACTGAAGCTTTCTTT
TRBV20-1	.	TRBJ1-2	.	CSARTVNYGYTF	TGCAGTGCTCGGACAGTAAACTATGGCTACACCTTC
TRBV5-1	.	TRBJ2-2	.	CASSLELDNTGELFF	TGCGCCAGCAGCTTGGAACTAGATAACACCGGGGAGCTGTTTTTT
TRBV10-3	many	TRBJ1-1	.	CASRGLAGNTEAFF	TGTGCCTCCCGGGGGCTCGCAGGAAACACTGAAGCTTTCTTT
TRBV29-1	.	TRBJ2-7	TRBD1	CSVEPLRGQGSNEQYF	TGCAGCGTTGAACCCCTAAGGGGACAGGGGTCCAACGAGCAGTACTTC
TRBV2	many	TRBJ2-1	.	CASDQVYEQFF	TGTGCCAGCGATCAAGTCTATGAGCAGTTCTTC
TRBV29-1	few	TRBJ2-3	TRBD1	CSGGQGADTQYF	TGCAGTGGGGGACAGGGGGCAGATACGCAGTATTTT
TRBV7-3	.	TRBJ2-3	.	CASSLTSDFLDTQYF	TGTGCCAGCAGCTTAACGTCCGACTTTTTAGATACGCAGTATTTT
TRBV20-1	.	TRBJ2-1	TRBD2	CSPSGGAGNEQFF	TGCAGTCCTAGCGGGGGGGCCGGGAATGAGCAGTTCTTC
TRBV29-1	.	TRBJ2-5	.	CSVEGQTGGTQYF	TGCAGCGTTGAAGGCCAAACCGGAGGTACCCAGTACTTC
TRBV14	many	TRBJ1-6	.	CASSTGRTYNSPLHF	TGTGCCAGCAGCACAGGACGCACCTATAATTCACCCCTCCACTTT
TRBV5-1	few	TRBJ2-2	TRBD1	CASSSTGQGGGELFF	TGCGCCAGCAGCTCAACCGGACAGGGCGGCGGGGAGCTGTTTTTT
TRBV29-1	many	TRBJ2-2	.	CSIASPGLSTGELFF	TGCAGCATCGCAAGTCCAGGGTTGAGCACCGGGGAGCTGTTTTTT
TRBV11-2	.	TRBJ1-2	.	CASSPRDIYGYTF	TGTGCCAGCAGCCCTAGGGACATCTATGGCTACACCTTC
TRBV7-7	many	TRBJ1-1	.	CASSLERGTEAFF	TGTGCTAGCAGCTTAGAACGGGGCACTGAAGCTTTCTTT
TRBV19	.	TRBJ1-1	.	CASSIDSTNTEAFF	TGTGCCAGTAGTATTGACAGCACGAACACTGAAGCTTTCTTT
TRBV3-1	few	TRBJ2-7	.	CASSQDRLEDYEQYF	TGTGCCAGCAGCCAAGATCGACTAGAGGACTACGAGCAGTACTTC
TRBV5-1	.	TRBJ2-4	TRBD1	CASSPQSGQAWAKNIQYF	TGCGCCAGCAGCCCTCAATCCGGACAGGCTTGGGCCAAAAACATTCAGTACTTC
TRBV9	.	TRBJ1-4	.	CAGSVGPGEKLLF	TGTGCCGGCAGCGTAGGGCCGGGTGAAAAACTGCTTTTT
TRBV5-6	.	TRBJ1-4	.	CASSMTPQEYNEKLFF	TGTGCCAGCAGTATGACCCCACAAGAATACAATGAAAAACTGTTTTTC
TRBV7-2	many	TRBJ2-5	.	CASSLPGIMGEEETQYF	TGTGCCAGCAGCTTACCCGGGATAATGGGGGAGGAAGAGACCCAGTACTTC
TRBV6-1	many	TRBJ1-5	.	CASSLGQRGGQPQHF	TGTGCCAGCAGTCTTGGACAGCGCGGAGGGCAGCCCCAGCATTTT
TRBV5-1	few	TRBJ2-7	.	CASSLERPSGEQYF	TGCGCCAGCAGCTTGGAGCGGCCCTCCGGCGAGCAGTACTTC
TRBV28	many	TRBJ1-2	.	CASSLFLIGGYTF	TGTGCCAGCAGTTTATTTCTAATCGGTGGCTACACCTTC
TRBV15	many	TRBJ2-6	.	CATSARTASGANVLTF	TGTGCCACCAGCGCGCGAACGGCCTCTGGGGCCAACGTCCTGACTTTC
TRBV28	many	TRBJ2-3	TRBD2	CASSPRESGTDTQYF	TGTGCCAGCAGCCCGCGGGAGTCCGGCACAGATACGCAGTATTTT
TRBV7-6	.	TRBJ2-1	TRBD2	CASSTLSGGNNEQFF	TGTGCCAGCAGCACCCTTAGCGGGGGCAACAATGAGCAGTTCTTC
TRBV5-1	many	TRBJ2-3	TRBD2	CASSLFPVIKRESDTQYF	TGCGCCAGCAGCTTGTTCCCCGTGATAAAGCGGGAGTCAGATACGCAGTATTTT
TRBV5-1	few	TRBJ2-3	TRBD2	CASSFGAGLSTDTQYF	TGCGCCAGCAGCTTCGGAGCGGGGTTGAGCACAGATACGCAGTATTTT
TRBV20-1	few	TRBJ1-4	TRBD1	CSAPGQSSATNEKLFF	TGCAGTGCCCCGGGACAGAGCTCTGCAACTAATGAAAAACTGTTTTTT
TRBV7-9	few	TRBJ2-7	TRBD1	CASTNPGQGFEQYF	TGTGCCAGCACCAATCCGGGACAGGGGTTCGAGCAGTACTTC
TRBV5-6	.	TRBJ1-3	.	CASSFLQGGGNTIYF	TGTGCCAGCAGCTTTTTACAGGGTGGAGGAAACACCATATATTTT
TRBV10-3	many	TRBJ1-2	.	CAISNRDGYTF	TGTGCCATCAGTAACAGGGACGGCTACACCTTC
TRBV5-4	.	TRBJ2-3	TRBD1	CASSDRANTDTQYF	TGTGCCAGCAGCGACAGGGCGAACACAGATACGCAGTATTTT
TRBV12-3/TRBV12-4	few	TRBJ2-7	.	CASRGRESYEQYF	TGTGCCAGCAGGGGCAGGGAATCCTACGAGCAGTACTTC
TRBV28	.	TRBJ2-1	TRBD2	CASIPPAGSYNEQFF	TGTGCCAGCATCCCACCAGCGGGGTCCTACAATGAGCAGTTCTTC
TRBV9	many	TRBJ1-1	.	CASSPTWGTEAFF	TGTGCCAGCAGCCCAACTTGGGGCACTGAAGCTTTCTTT
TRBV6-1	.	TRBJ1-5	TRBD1	CASSPRTGYSNQPQHF	TGTGCCAGCAGTCCAAGGACAGGCTATAGCAATCAGCCCCAGCATTTT
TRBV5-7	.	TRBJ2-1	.	CASSPMTSSYNEQFF	TGTGCCAGCAGCCCGATGACTAGCTCCTACAATGAGCAGTTCTTC
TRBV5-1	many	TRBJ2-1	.	CASSPTAVDRYNEQFF	TGCGCCAGCAGCCCCACGGCTGTAGACAGGTACAATGAGCAGTTCTTC
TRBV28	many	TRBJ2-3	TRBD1	CASSFGQVSIDTQYF	TGTGCCAGCAGCTTTGGACAGGTCTCGATCGATACGCAGTATTTT
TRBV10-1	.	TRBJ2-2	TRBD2	CASSGGLAGGYGTGELFF	TGCGCCAGCAGTGGAGGACTAGCGGGAGGGTATGGGACCGGGGAGCTGTTTTTT
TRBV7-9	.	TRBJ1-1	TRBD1	CASSVQGAASNTEAFF	TGTGCCAGCAGCGTACAGGGGGCGGCCTCGAACACTGAAGCTTTCTTT
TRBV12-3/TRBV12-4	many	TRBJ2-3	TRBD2	CASSRTSGGAGDTQYF	TGTGCCAGCAGCCGGACTAGCGGGGGGGCCGGAGATACGCAGTATTTT
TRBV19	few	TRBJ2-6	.	CASKDVSMFGANVLTF	TGTGCCAGTAAGGACGTCTCGATGTTTGGGGCCAACGTCCTGACTTTC
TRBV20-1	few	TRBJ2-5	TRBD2	CSEGGAEETQYF	TGCAGCGAGGGAGGGGCAGAAGAGACCCAGTACTTC
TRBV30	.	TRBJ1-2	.	CAWAGRPSGYTF	TGTGCCTGGGCCGGACGACCTTCGGGCTACACCTTC
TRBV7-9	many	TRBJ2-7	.	CASSFPGSDYEQYF	TGTGCCAGCAGCTTCCCAGGGTCGGATTACGAGCAGTACTTC
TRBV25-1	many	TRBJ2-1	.	CASSPTSGTGGEQFF	TGTGCCAGCAGTCCAACGTCTGGGACGGGTGGGGAGCAGTTCTTC
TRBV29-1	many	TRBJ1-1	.	CSVSARVDTEAFF	TGCAGCGTCTCCGCTAGGGTTGACACTGAAGCTTTCTTT
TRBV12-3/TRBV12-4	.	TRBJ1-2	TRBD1	CASRRQGGYTF	TGTGCCAGCAGGAGACAGGGGGGCTACACCTTC
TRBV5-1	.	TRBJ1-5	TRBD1	CASSSRQGNNQPQHF	TGCGCCAGCAGCAGCCGACAGGGGAACAATCAGCCCCAGCATTTT
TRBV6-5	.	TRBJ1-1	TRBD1	CASSYPMTGGESTEAFF	TGTGCCAGCAGTTACCCGATGACAGGGGGCGAAAGCACTGAAGCTTTCTTT
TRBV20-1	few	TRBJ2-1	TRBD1	CSVGADGDRGSYNEQFF	TGCAGTGTGGGCGCGGACGGGGACAGGGGATCTTACAATGAGCAGTTCTTC
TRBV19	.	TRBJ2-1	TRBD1	CASSIGITGGKGGEQFF	TGTGCCAGTAGTATAGGGATAACAGGGGGCAAGGGGGGCGAGCAGTTCTTC
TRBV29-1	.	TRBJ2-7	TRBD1	CSAGQGSYEQYF	TGCAGCGCGGGACAGGGGAGCTACGAGCAGTACTTC
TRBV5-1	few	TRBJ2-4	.	CASSLAALGLAKNIQYF	TGCGCCAGCAGCTTGGCCGCTTTAGGACTAGCCAAAAACATTCAGTACTTC
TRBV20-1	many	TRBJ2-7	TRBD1	CSALPGTVLHEQYF	TGCAGTGCTCTCCCCGGGACAGTCCTCCACGAGCAGTACTTC
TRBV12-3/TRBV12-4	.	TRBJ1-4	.	CASSTYEKLFF	TGTGCCAGCAGCACCTACGAAAAACTGTTTTTT
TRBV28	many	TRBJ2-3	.	CASSLAGPTDTQYF	TGTGCCAGCAGTTTAGCGGGGCCCACAGATACGCAGTATTTT